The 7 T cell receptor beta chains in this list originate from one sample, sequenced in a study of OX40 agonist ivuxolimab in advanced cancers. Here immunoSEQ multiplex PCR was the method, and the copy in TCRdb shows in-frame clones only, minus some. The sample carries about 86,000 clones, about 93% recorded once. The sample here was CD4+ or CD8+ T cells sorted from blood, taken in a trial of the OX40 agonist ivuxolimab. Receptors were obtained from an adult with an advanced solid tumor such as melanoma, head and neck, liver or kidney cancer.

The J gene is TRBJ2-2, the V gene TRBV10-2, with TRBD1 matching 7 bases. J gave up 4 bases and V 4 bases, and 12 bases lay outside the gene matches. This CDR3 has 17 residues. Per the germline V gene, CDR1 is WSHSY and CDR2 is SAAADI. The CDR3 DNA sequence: TGCGCCAGCAGTGTTGACAGGGCTGGACTGAGCACCGGGGAGCTGTTTTTT. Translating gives CASSVDRAGLSTGELFF.

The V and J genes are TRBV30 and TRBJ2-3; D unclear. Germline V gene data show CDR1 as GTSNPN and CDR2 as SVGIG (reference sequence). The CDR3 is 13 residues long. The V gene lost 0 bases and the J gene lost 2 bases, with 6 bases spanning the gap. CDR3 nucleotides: TGTGCCTGGAGTGTGACCGCCACAGATACGCAGTATTTT. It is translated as CAWSVTATDTQYF. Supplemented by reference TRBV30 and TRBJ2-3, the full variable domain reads SQTIHQWPATLVQPVGSPLSLECTVEGTSNPNLYWYRQAAGRGLQLLFYSVGIGQISSEVPQNLSASRPQDRQFILSSKKLLLSDSGFYLCAWSVTATDTQYFGPGTRLTVL.

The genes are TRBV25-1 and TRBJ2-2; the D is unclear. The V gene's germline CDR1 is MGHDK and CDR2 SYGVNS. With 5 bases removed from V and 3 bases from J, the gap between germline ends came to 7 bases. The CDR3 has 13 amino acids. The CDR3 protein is CASSQGYTGELFF. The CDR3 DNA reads TGTGCCAGCAGTCAAGGGTACACCGGGGAGCTGTTTTTT. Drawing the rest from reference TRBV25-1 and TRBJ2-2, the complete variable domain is EADIYQTPRYLVIGTGKKITLECSQTMGHDKMYWYQQDPGMELHLIHYSYGVNSTEKGDLSSESTVSRIRTEHFPLTLESARPSHTSQYLCASSQGYTGELFFGEGSRLTVL.

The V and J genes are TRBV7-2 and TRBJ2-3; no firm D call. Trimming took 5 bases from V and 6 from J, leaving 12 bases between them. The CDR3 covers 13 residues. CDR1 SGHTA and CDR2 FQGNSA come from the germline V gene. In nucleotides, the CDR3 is TGTGCCAGCAGCGCCCAAGGACGGGATACGCAGTATTTT. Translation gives CASSAQGRDTQYF.

The CDR3 sequence is CASSLLASGSREQFF. The CDR3 DNA is TGCGCCAGCAGCTTGTTGGCTAGCGGGAGCCGGGAGCAGTTCTTC. V gene TRBV5-1 combines with J gene TRBJ2-1; 10 positions agree with TRBD2. V trimming: 1 base; J trimming: 10 bases; junction bases outside the gene matches: 8. The germline CDR1 and CDR2 sequences are SGHRS and YFSETQ. CDR3 length: 15 amino acids.

CDR3 amino acids: CASSLLQGGNTEAFF. The CDR3 nucleotides are TGTGCCAGCAGCTTGTTACAGGGAGGGAACACTGAAGCTTTCTTT. V and J are TRBV7-9 and TRBJ1-1, with a weak D call TRBD1 (6 bases). Germline-derived CDR1 and CDR2 are SEHNR and FQNEAQ (reference sequence). CDR3 length: 15 residues. Deletions cut 3 bases from V and 1 base from J, with 12 bases between.

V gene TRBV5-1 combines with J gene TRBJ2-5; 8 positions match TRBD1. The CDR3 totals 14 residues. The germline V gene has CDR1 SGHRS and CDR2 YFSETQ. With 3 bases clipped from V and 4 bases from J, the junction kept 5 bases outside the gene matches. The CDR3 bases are TGCGCCAGCAGCTCGACAGGGGCGGGAGAGACCCAGTACTTC. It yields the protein CASSSTGAGETQYF.